These 5 T cell receptor beta chains originate from one sample sequenced in a study of CD8 T cells in ankylosing spondylitis. Study-level findings and limits: A motif in TCR beta, a set of under 10 highly homologous variants, appeared characteristic of ankylosing spondylitis blood.

TCRdb redid the calling of the 5' RACE reads with MiXCR, one entry per CDR3 protein. The sample has a few hundred thousand distinct CDR3 sequences, approximately 20% seen once. What these receptors recognize is not known. Material: blood, either unsorted or a sorted T cell fraction (not recorded which). The source of these receptors is a male donor with ankylosing spondylitis.

This chain connects TRBV4-3 to TRBJ2-7; D not resolved. V was pared by 0 bases and J by 4 bases, with 7 bases between. CDR1 LGHNA and CDR2 YSLEER come from the germline V gene. The CDR3 extends over 13 amino acids. CDR3 sequence reads: CASSQEGGYEQYF. CDR3 coding DNA: TGCGCCAGCAGCCAAGAAGGCGGTTACGAGCAGTACTTC.

This clonotype came up a few times. The rearrangement joins TRBV6-5 to TRBJ1-2; D unclear. Between the trimmed V and J ends, which lost 2 bases and 4 bases, there was a span of 11 bases. The CDR3 runs to 14 residues. Germline-derived CDR1 and CDR2 are MNHEY and SVGAGI. The chain's CDR3 is CASSYNERAYGYTF. The CDR3 DNA reads as TGTGCCAGCAGTTACAATGAACGGGCCTATGGCTACACCTTC.

This clonotype came up a few times. The rearrangement joins TRBV7-9 to TRBJ1-1; D possibly corresponds to TRBD1 (5 bases). Looked up from germline, CDR1 is SEHNR and CDR2 is FQNEAQ (reference sequence). The CDR3 is made up of 13 amino acids. V was clipped by 6 bases and J by 3 bases, with 11 bases between them. CDR3 nucleotide sequence: TGTGCCAGCAGACCCGACAGTTACACTGAAGCTTTCTTT. Its protein product is CASRPDSYTEAFF.

This clonotype was picked up many times. CDR3 in amino acids: CASSQSPLAGVSDTQYF. The DNA of the CDR3 is TGTGCCAGCAGCCAAAGCCCTCTAGCGGGAGTGTCAGATACGCAGTATTTT. V usage is TRBV4-2 and J usage is TRBJ2-3, with 10 bases that match TRBD2. The CDR3 runs 17 residues. Germline-derived CDR1 and CDR2 are LGHNA and YNFKEQ. Trimming at V came to 2 bases and at J to 4 bases, leaving 9 bases not matched to a gene.

This clonotype was seen only a few times. The rearrangement joins TRBV30 to TRBJ2-1, with D uncertain. Trimming left V 1 base short and J 9 bases short, with 7 bases between. Germline CDR1 reads GTSNPN; CDR2 reads SVGIG (reference sequence). The CDR3 spans 11 residues. CDR3 nucleotides: TGTGCCTGGAGTGACTTGGTTGAGCAGTTCTTC. Translation gives CAWSDLVEQFF.